A single sample gave rise to the 17 T cell receptor beta chains below, sequenced in a study of PD-L1 blockade in urothelial cancer. Libraries were prepared by immunoSEQ multiplex PCR; TCRdb keeps only in-frame clonotypes and omits some of them. The sample comprises tens of thousands of clones, roughly 80% of which are singletons, and 4.5% rests with the top ten. The sequenced sample was PBMCs, obtained around atezolizumab (anti-PD-L1) treatment. All receptors come from a man between 70 and 80 years old with urothelial cancer.

This chain uses TRBV10-3 with TRBJ2-7; D may be TRBD1 (5 bases). The CDR3 contains 12 residues. Germline V lookup: CDR1 ENHRY, CDR2 SYGVKD. Deletions cut 8 bases from V and 3 bases from J, with 11 bases between. The CDR3 DNA is TGTGCCATCGGCCAGGGCTTCTACGAGCAGTACTTC. This encodes CAIGQGFYEQYF.

The chain couples TRBV5-1 to TRBJ2-4; 9 nucleotides line up with TRBD2. Unmatched junction bases numbered 5, after V lost 4 bases and J lost 0 bases. Germline V CDR1 and CDR2: SGHRS, YFSETQ. The CDR3 loop spans 16 amino acids. CDR3 in amino acids: CASSILAGVAKNIQYF. CDR3 bases: TGCGCCAGCAGCATCTTAGCGGGGGTAGCCAAAAACATTCAGTACTTC.

This clone was found a few times. The chain uses TRBV19 and TRBJ1-1, with a possible D match to TRBD1 (5 bases). With 7 bases removed from V and 4 bases from J, the gap between germline ends came to 16 bases. The germline V gene has CDR1 LNHDA and CDR2 SQIVND (reference sequence). The CDR3 consists of 14 residues. CDR3 in DNA: TGTGCCAGTACCCCCCAGGGAAGTGGCACTGAAGCTTTCTTT. It yields the protein CASTPQGSGTEAFF. Variable domain in full (rest from reference TRBV19 and TRBJ1-1): DGGITQSPKYLFRKEGQNVTLSCEQNLNHDAMYWYRQDPGQGLRLIYYSQIVNDFQKGDIAEGYSVSREKKESFPLTVTSAQKNPTAFYLCASTPQGSGTEAFFGQGTRLTVV.

V usage is TRBV5-1 and J usage is TRBJ2-3; weak D call: TRBD1 (6 bases). The germline V gene encodes CDR1 SGHRS and CDR2 YFSETQ. V was clipped by 1 base and J by 3 bases, with 9 bases between them. CDR3 length equals 14 residues. The CDR3 loop is CASSLFQGTDTQYF. Written as DNA, the CDR3 is TGCGCCAGCAGCTTGTTTCAGGGGACAGATACGCAGTATTTT.

The chain combines TRBV2 with TRBJ2-1; D unresolved. Trimming shortened V by 4 bases and J by 0 bases, and 13 bases separated the two germline ends. The germline gives CDR1 SNHLY, CDR2 FYNNEI. There are 16 residues in the CDR3. The CDR3 bases are TGTGCCAGCAGTGGCATTCAGGCAGACTCCTACAATGAGCAGTTCTTC. It is translated as CASSGIQADSYNEQFF.

The rearrangement links TRBV27 to TRBJ2-3; 7 nucleotides line up with TRBD2. J gave up 0 bases and V 5 bases, and 8 bases lay outside the gene matches. Germline CDR1 and CDR2: MNHEY and SMNVEV (reference sequence). The CDR3 runs to 16 residues. The CDR3 loop reads CASSTTSAPSTDTQYF. The DNA of the CDR3 is TGTGCCAGCAGTACTACTAGCGCTCCTAGCACAGATACGCAGTATTTT.

The J gene is TRBJ1-5, the V gene TRBV7-9, with TRBD1 as a possible D gene (6 bases). V lost 4 bases and J 7 bases, leaving 8 bases between the germline ends. The CDR3 covers 12 residues. CDR1 is SEHNR, CDR2 FQNEAQ, per germline (reference sequence). The CDR3 region is CASSSTGQPQHF. The DNA for the CDR3 is TGTGCCAGCAGCTCCACAGGGCAGCCCCAGCATTTT.

The chain links TRBV30 to TRBJ1-2; TRBD1 matches at 11 bases. Per the germline V gene, CDR1 is GTSNPN and CDR2 is SVGIG (reference sequence). CDR3 size: 16 residues. With V trimmed by 1 base and J by 1 base, 5 bases remained unmatched. This chain's CDR3 is CAWSGGQGAINYGYTF. The CDR3 bases are TGTGCCTGGAGTGGAGGACAGGGGGCAATTAACTATGGCTACACCTTC.

CDR3 bases: TGTGCCATCAGTGAGTCTAAAGGGACAGGAACAGAAAAACTGTTTTTT. Amino acids: CAISESKGTGTEKLFF. The V and J genes are TRBV10-3 and TRBJ1-4, with TRBD1 identical over 8 bases. Germline V lookup: CDR1 ENHRY, CDR2 SYGVKD. V gave up 0 bases and J gave up 8 bases; unmatched junction bases: 8. CDR3 length equals 16 residues.

This clone was seen just once. The gene calls are TRBV19 and TRBJ2-1, with 11 bases matching TRBD2. The CDR3 contains 17 residues. Losses at the gene ends were 3 bases for V and 8 bases for J; bases not matched to a gene: 12. Germline V gives CDR1 LNHDA, CDR2 SQIVND (reference sequence). The CDR3 DNA reads as TGTGCCAGTAGTATGAGGCTAGCGGGAGGCCCTAAGGATGAGCAGTTCTTC. It encodes CASSMRLAGGPKDEQFF.

The chain uses TRBV7-9 and TRBJ2-2; the D is unclear. Deletions cut 6 bases from V and 2 bases from J, with 4 bases between. Germline loops: CDR1 SEHNR, CDR2 FQNEAQ (reference sequence). This CDR3 is built from 12 residues. The CDR3 region is CASRSNTGELFF. The CDR3 region has the DNA TGTGCCAGCAGGTCAAACACCGGGGAGCTGTTTTTT.

V usage is TRBV30 and J usage is TRBJ2-1; 13 bases agree with TRBD2. V trimming: 0 bases; J trimming: 9 bases; junction bases outside the gene matches: 11. Germline V gene data show CDR1 as GTSNPN and CDR2 as SVGIG (reference sequence). This CDR3 has 17 amino acids. The CDR3 DNA sequence: TGTGCCTGGAGTGTACGAACTAGCGGGAGGGCCTTGAGTGAGCAGTTCTTC. As protein: CAWSVRTSGRALSEQFF.

The gene calls are TRBV7-2 and TRBJ1-2; no definite D call. Germline V lookup: CDR1 SGHTA, CDR2 FQGNSA. This CDR3 has 15 residues. The ends were cut back, 1 base at V and 1 base at J, with 10 bases in the middle. CDR3 in amino acids: CASSLVRNSNYGYTF. For the CDR3, the DNA is TGTGCCAGCAGCTTAGTTAGGAACAGTAACTATGGCTACACCTTC.

V is TRBV6-1 and J is TRBJ2-3; the D gene is possibly TRBD1 (6 bases). CDR1 and CDR2 from the germline V gene are MNHNS and SASEGT. The CDR3 is 13 amino acids. V gave up 2 bases and J gave up 4 bases, with 7 bases separating them. For the CDR3, the DNA is TGTGCCAGCAGTGAACAGGGGCCAGATACGCAGTATTTT. This sequence encodes CASSEQGPDTQYF.

This clone was recorded a few times. The J gene is TRBJ1-2, the V gene TRBV2; D unresolved. V was cut by 6 bases and J by 5 bases, with 10 bases left in between. The CDR3 is made up of 12 amino acids. Looked up from germline, CDR1 is SNHLY and CDR2 is FYNNEI. CDR3 sequence: CASRESGYGYTF. CDR3 bases: TGTGCCAGCAGGGAGTCGGGATATGGCTACACCTTC.

This clone appeared a few times. The chain carries TRBV9 and TRBJ2-7, with TRBD1 matching 8 bases. Germline V gives CDR1 SGDLS, CDR2 YYNGEE. V lost 0 bases, J lost 5 bases, and 10 bases stayed unmatched. This CDR3 has 16 residues. This chain's CDR3 is CASSVGVQGAFDEQYF. The CDR3 DNA sequence: TGTGCCAGCAGCGTAGGGGTCCAGGGGGCTTTCGACGAGCAGTACTTC.

The V and J genes are TRBV13 and TRBJ2-1; D perhaps matches TRBD2 (5 bases). This CDR3 region has 12 residues. CDR1 PRHDT and CDR2 FYEKMQ come from the germline V gene (reference sequence). The V gene lost 5 bases and the J gene lost 6 bases, with 8 bases spanning the gap. CDR3 residues: CASSRTSNEQFF. CDR3 in DNA: TGTGCCAGCAGCCGCACTAGCAATGAGCAGTTCTTC.